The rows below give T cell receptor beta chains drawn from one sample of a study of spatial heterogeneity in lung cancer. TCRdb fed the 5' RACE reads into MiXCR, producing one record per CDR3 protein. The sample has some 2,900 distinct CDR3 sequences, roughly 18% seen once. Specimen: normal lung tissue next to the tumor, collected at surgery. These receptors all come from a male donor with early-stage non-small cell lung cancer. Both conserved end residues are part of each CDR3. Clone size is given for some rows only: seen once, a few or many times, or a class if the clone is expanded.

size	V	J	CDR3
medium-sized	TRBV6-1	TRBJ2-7	CASSLQTGNPYEQYF
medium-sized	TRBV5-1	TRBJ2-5	CASSAGLAGVETQYF
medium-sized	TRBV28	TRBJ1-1	CASSPSGENTEAFF
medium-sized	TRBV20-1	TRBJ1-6	CSARDLQGTYNSPLHF
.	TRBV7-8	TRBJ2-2	CASSLGQGGNTGELFF
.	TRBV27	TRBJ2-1	CASTATGTGAYNEQFF
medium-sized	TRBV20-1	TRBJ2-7	CSAAGLVTVEQYF
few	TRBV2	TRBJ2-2	CASSEFSRPRGGELFF
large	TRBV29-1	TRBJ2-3	CSVAGFTDTQYF
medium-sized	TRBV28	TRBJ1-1	CASSLMGSEAFF
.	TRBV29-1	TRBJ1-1	CSAGRAGRSTEAFF
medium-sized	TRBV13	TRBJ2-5	CASSLNGEETQYF
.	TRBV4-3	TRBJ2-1	CASSQGLDSPEQFF
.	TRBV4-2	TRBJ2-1	CASSLRLAGDYNEQFF
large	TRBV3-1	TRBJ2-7	CASSQALTAFYEQYF
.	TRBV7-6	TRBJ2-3	CASRPLAEGTDTQYF
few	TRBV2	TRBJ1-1	CASSADPGAPNTEAFF
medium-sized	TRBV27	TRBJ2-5	CASSWLAGGQETQYF
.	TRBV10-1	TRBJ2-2	CASSVGRTGELFF
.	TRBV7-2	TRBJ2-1	CASSLTRSSYNEQFF
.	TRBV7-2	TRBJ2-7	CASSLGLAGGPEQYF
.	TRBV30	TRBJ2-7	CAWGPAAELKYF
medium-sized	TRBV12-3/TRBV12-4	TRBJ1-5	CASSLMGAYQPQHF
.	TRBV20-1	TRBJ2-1	CSASREGPDEQFF
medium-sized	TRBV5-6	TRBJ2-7	CASSSPGQGLWEQYF
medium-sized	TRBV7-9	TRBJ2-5	CASSGGLAGGPLETQYF
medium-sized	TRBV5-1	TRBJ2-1	CASTFTGFNEQFF
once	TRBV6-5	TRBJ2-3	CASSFTSVGTDTQYF
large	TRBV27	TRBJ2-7	CASRQGPSPYEQYF
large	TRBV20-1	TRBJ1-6	CSASPGRGTSPLHF